The 10 T cell receptor beta chains below come from one sample, sequenced in a study of T cells after yellow fever vaccination. In TCRdb, the 5' RACE reads were re-called with MiXCR into one record per CDR3 protein. Of about 58,000 distinct CDR3 sequences in the sample, approximately 6.9% were seen once. This sample comprised CD8+ T cells sorted from PBMCs, obtained on the day of the first yellow fever vaccination. The receptors derive from a man between 18 and 35 years old who received the YFV17D yellow fever vaccine.

In this sample, this clonotype turned up many times. The gene calls are TRBV27 and TRBJ1-2, with D uncertain. The length of the CDR3 is 13 residues. Germline CDR1 is MNHEY and CDR2 is SMNVEV (reference sequence). The V and J ends lost 2 bases and 5 bases respectively, with 9 bases between them. CDR3: CASSLGVGYGYTF. DNA of the CDR3: TGTGCCAGCAGTTTAGGGGTGGGGTATGGCTACACCTTC.

This chain connects TRBV5-5 to TRBJ1-2, with 7 bases identical to TRBD1. The V gene's germline CDR1 is SGHKS and CDR2 YYEKEE (reference sequence). The CDR3 runs to 15 residues. V lost 0 bases, J lost 3 bases, and 5 bases stayed unmatched. This chain's CDR3 is CASSLGQGDDYGYTF. CDR3 sequence (DNA): TGTGCCAGCAGCTTGGGGCAGGGGGACGACTATGGCTACACCTTC.

Only a few counts were recorded for this clonotype. The chain uses TRBV7-2 and TRBJ2-7, with D possibly matching TRBD1 (5 bases). V lost 1 base and J lost 9, with 7 bases in between. Germline V CDR1 and CDR2: SGHTA, FQGNSA. CDR3 size: 11 residues. CDR3 protein: CASSLGTWQYF. In DNA, the CDR3 is TGTGCCAGCAGCTTAGGGACATGGCAGTACTTC.

This clonotype was counted between two and nine times. DNA of the CDR3: TGTGCCAGCAGTGAAAGACAGGGACCGTCCACAGATACGCAGTATTTT. Its translation: CASSERQGPSTDTQYF. The V and J genes are TRBV6-1 and TRBJ2-3; 7 positions match TRBD1. Trimming took 2 bases from V and 2 from J; bases not matched to a gene: 7. The CDR3 length is 16 residues. Germline V gene lookup returns CDR1 MNHNS and CDR2 SASEGT.

Ten or more counts support this clonotype. The V and J genes are TRBV29-1 and TRBJ2-4; the D is unclear. CDR1 and CDR2 (germline): SQVTM, ANQGSEA. Trimming took off 4 bases at V and 3 bases at J, with 10 bases between the two ends. This CDR3 contains 13 residues. This CDR3 is CSVVILDKNIQYF. The CDR3 bases are TGCAGCGTTGTGATCTTGGACAAAAACATTCAGTACTTC.

This clonotype was observed a handful of times. V usage is TRBV4-1 and J usage is TRBJ1-1; 10 nucleotides line up with TRBD1. This CDR3 is built from 16 residues. Germline loops: CDR1 MGHRA, CDR2 YSYEKL. V lost 4 bases, J lost 5 bases, and 10 bases stayed unmatched. CDR3 in DNA: TGCGCCAGCAGCCCATCCGAGACAGGGGGCAGGACTGAAGCTTTCTTT. Its protein is CASSPSETGGRTEAFF.

V usage is TRBV10-1 and J usage is TRBJ2-7; 7 nucleotides match TRBD2. The CDR3 is made up of 14 amino acids. The V segment lost 2 bases and the J segment 4 bases; nucleotides outside the gene matches: 5. The V gene's germline CDR1 is WNHNN and CDR2 SYGVQD (reference sequence). CDR3: CASSEGGGPYEQYF. DNA for the CDR3: TGCGCCAGCAGTGAGGGCGGGGGACCGTACGAGCAGTACTTC.

This clonotype was found many times. V and J are TRBV29-1 and TRBJ1-1; D gene uncertain. V lost 2 bases, J lost 4 bases, and 5 bases lay in between. CDR3 length: 11 residues. CDR1 SQVTM and CDR2 ANQGSEA come from the germline V gene. In nucleotides, the CDR3 is TGCAGCGTTGAATGGGGCACTGAAGCTTTCTTT. It codes for CSVEWGTEAFF. The full variable domain, rest sourced from reference TRBV29-1 and TRBJ1-1, is SAVISQKPSRDICQRGTSLTIQCQVDSQVTMMFWYRQQPGQSLTLIATANQGSEATYESGFVIDKFPISRPNLTFSTLTVSNMSPEDSSIYLCSVEWGTEAFFGQGTRLTVV.

V usage is TRBV24-1 and J usage is TRBJ1-6; D may be TRBD1 (6 bases). The germline V gene has CDR1 KGHDR and CDR2 SFDVKD. Trimming removed 2 bases at V and 6 bases at J, with 13 bases between. This CDR3 has 16 amino acids. The CDR3, as DNA: TGTGCCACCAGTGATTCGGGGGGCGGTTGTAATTCACCCCTCCACTTT. Protein product: CATSDSGGGCNSPLHF.

This clonotype was detected ten times or more. The chain employs TRBV28 and TRBJ2-7; TRBD1 aligns across 11 bases. The CDR3 runs to 14 residues. Unmatched junction bases numbered 5, after V lost 4 bases and J lost 6 bases. Germline V gives CDR1 MDHEN, CDR2 SYDVKM. The CDR3 sequence: CASSSSGTGGEQYV. In nucleotides, the CDR3 is TGTGCCAGCAGTTCGTCCGGGACAGGGGGCGAGCAGTACGTC.